The 10 T cell receptor beta chains listed next were all sequenced from one sample in a study of primary melanoma T cells and metastatic recurrence. Profiled with immunoSEQ multiplex PCR; TCRdb holds only in-frame clones, not every one. This repertoire shows more than 450 clones, around two thirds found once; its top ten account for roughly 46%. The sequenced sample consisted of melanoma tumor tissue. The receptors stem from a human donor with melanoma.

The chain couples TRBV30 to TRBJ2-3; weak D call: TRBD2 (7 bases). V was cut by 4 bases and J by 4 bases, with 18 bases left in between. This CDR3 is 15 amino acids long. The germline V gene has CDR1 GTSNPN and CDR2 SVGIG (reference sequence). CDR3 in amino acids: CAWNRRGGWSDTQYF. The CDR3 bases are TGTGCCTGGAATAGACGCGGGGGCTGGTCAGATACGCAGTATTTT.

This clone was found once. The chain has TRBV28 and TRBJ2-7, with 10 positions matching TRBD1. With 5 bases clipped from V and 9 bases from J, the junction kept 16 bases outside the gene matches. From germline, CDR1 is MDHEN and CDR2 SYDVKM. The CDR3 length is 16 residues. The DNA for the CDR3 is TGTGCCAGCAGTCCCAGCGTAGGGACAGGGGTTTTCGGGCAGTACTTC. It yields the protein CASSPSVGTGVFGQYF.

With regard to this clone: The junction departs from germline at one end; a sequencing error may be responsible. The gene calls are TRBV6-8 and TRBJ1-4, with D possibly TRBD1 on 6 matching bases. The CDR3 runs to 13 residues. CDR1 and CDR2 from the germline V gene are MNHGY and SAAAGT. CDR3 sequence (DNA): TGTGCCATCAGTGGGCAGGGGTTGGAAAAACTGTTTTTT. It encodes CAISGQGLEKLFF.

This chain links TRBV15 with TRBJ2-7; 11 bases match TRBD1. The CDR3 runs to 18 residues. V dropped 1 base and J dropped 3; count of bases not matched to a gene: 11. The germline gives CDR1 LNHNV, CDR2 YYDKDF (reference sequence). The DNA for the CDR3 is TGTGCCACCAGCAGAGTATACGGGGCCGGGACAGGGGGCTACGAGCAGTACTTC. It yields the protein CATSRVYGAGTGGYEQYF.

The chain couples TRBV6-8 to TRBJ2-7, with TRBD2 matching 8 bases. Per the germline V gene, CDR1 is MNHGY and CDR2 is SAAAGT. J lost 0 bases, V lost 7 bases, and 20 bases had no gene match. CDR3 length equals 19 residues. In nucleotides, the CDR3 is TGTGCCAGCACCAATCGGACCCTCTTAGCGGGAAGGAGCTCCTACGAGCAGTACTTC. Its protein product is CASTNRTLLAGRSSYEQYF.

The V gene is TRBV12-5, the J gene TRBJ2-2, with D hard to call. Per germline, CDR1 LGHNT and CDR2 FRNRAP. This CDR3 has 18 residues. Between the trimmed V and J ends, which lost 2 bases and 3 bases, there was a span of 19 bases. The CDR3 DNA sequence: TGTGCTAGTGGTTTGACCTCCCCCAGCCAGCGCCACACCGGGGAGCTGTTTTTT. Protein product: CASGLTSPSQRHTGELFF.

The chain combines TRBV6-8 with TRBJ1-2; maybe TRBD1 (6 bases). Germline loops: CDR1 MNHGY, CDR2 SAAAGT. The CDR3 length is 14 residues. V was shortened by 7 bases and J by 5 bases, with 17 bases between the two germline ends. CDR3 sequence reads: CASNYGPTGYGYTF. CDR3 sequence (DNA): TGTGCCAGCAACTACGGCCCAACAGGGTATGGCTACACCTTC.

This clone has just a few counts. The rearrangement links TRBV6-8 to TRBJ1-3; TRBD1 is a possible D gene (6 bases). Germline assignment: CDR1 MNHGY and CDR2 SAAAGT. V was shortened by 6 bases and J by 4 bases, with 10 bases between the two germline ends. The CDR3 consists of 13 residues. The CDR3 sequence: CASRPGDGNTIYF. The DNA for the CDR3 is TGTGCCAGCAGGCCAGGGGACGGAAACACCATATATTTT.

The chain uses TRBV9 and TRBJ1-1; D may be TRBD1 (6 bases). Germline assignment: CDR1 SGDLS and CDR2 YYNGEE. V lost 4 bases, J lost 6 bases, and 16 bases lay in between. The CDR3 has 14 amino acids. CDR3 region: CASSPNSGDAEAFF. The CDR3 DNA sequence: TGTGCCAGCAGCCCAAATTCAGGGGACGCTGAAGCTTTCTTT.

The sample holds a few counts of this clone. This chain's CDR3 is CSTRTVSTDTQYF. CDR3 nucleotide sequence: TGCAGCACCAGGACGGTTAGCACAGATACGCAGTATTTT. The J gene is TRBJ2-3, the V gene TRBV29-1; D gene uncertain. V was clipped by 8 bases and J by 0 bases, with 12 bases between them. Looked up from germline, CDR1 is SQVTM and CDR2 is ANQGSEA. The length of the CDR3 is 13 residues.